The text below deals with one T cell receptor (beta chain). The antigen is undetermined. This specimen includes other DNA sequences encoding the same CDR3. This record belongs to a study of chemoradiotherapy in HPV16-positive cancers. Study-level background: Candidate HPV-specific clones and shared TCR motifs came from two HPV16-positive patients.

The CDR3 loop spans 14 amino acids. Germline loops: CDR1 MNHEY, CDR2 SMNVEV (reference sequence). The germline V and J ends were trimmed by 4 bases and 0 bases, with 7 bases remaining between them. The study's findings and limits: Non-HPV-specific T cells did not expand in tumors during treatment, whereas candidate HPV-specific clones and E7-related motifs did.

TCRdb's table, derived via immunoSEQ multiplex PCR, lists solely in-frame clones and lacks some. This sample yields about 15,000 clones, of which roughly 87% are seen a single time; roughly 4% belongs to the top ten. This receptor was obtained from a human donor with HPV-associated anogenital cancer. This rearrangement joins TRBV27 to TRBJ2-1, with D unresolved. The sequences come from tumor tissue, collected from a patient who underwent chemoradiotherapy. CDR3 bases: TGTGCCAGCAGTTGGATTAGCTCCTACAATGAGCAGTTCTTC. The encoded protein is CASSWISSYNEQFF.